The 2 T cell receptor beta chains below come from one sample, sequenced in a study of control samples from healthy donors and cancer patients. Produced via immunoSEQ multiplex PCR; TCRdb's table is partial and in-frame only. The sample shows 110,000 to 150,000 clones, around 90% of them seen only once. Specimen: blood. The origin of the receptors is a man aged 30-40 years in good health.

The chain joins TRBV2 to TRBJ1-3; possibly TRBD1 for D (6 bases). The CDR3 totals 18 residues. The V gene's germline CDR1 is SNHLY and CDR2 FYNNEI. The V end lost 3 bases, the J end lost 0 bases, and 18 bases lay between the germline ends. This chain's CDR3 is CASSDAPRQVHSGNTIYF. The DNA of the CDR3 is TGTGCCAGCAGTGATGCCCCGCGACAGGTACACTCTGGAAACACCATATATTTT.

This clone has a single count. The CDR3 sequence: CASSQELSGYTF. CDR3 coding DNA: TGTGCCAGCAGCCAAGAACTATCTGGCTACACCTTC. V gene TRBV11-2 combines with J gene TRBJ1-2, with no clear D. Germline CDR1 SGHAT, CDR2 FQNNGV. The V gene lost 5 bases and the J gene lost 7 bases, with 11 bases spanning the gap. The CDR3 extends over 12 amino acids. Full variable domain (remainder filled in from reference TRBV11-2 and TRBJ1-2): EAGVAQSPRYKIIEKRQSVAFWCNPISGHATLYWYQQILGQGPKLLIQFQNNGVVDDSQLPKDRFSAERLKGVDSTLKIQPAKLEDSAVYLCASSQELSGYTFGSGTRLTVV.